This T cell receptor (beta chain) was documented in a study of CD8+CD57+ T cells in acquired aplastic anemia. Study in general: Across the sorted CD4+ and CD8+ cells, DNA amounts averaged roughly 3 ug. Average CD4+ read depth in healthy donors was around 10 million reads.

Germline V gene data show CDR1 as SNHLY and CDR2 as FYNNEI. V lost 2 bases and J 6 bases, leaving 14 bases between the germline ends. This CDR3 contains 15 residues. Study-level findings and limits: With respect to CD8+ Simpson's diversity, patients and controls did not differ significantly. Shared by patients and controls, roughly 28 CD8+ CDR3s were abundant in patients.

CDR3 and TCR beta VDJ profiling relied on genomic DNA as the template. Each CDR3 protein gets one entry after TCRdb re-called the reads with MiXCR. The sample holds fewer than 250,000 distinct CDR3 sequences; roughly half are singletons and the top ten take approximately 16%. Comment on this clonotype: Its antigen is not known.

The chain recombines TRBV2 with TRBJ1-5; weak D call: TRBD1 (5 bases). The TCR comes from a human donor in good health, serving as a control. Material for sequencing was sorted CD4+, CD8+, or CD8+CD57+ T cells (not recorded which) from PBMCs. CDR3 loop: CASSEIWGLSQPQHF. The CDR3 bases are TGTGCCAGCAGTGAAATCTGGGGGTTGAGTCAGCCCCAGCATTTT.